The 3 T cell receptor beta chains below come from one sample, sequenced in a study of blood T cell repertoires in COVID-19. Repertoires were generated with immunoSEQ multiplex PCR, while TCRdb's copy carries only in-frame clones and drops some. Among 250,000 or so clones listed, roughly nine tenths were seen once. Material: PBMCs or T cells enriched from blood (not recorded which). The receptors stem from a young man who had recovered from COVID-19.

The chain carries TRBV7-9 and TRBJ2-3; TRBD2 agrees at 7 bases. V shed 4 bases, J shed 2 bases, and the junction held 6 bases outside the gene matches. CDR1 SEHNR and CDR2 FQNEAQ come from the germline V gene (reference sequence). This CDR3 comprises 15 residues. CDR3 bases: TGTGCCAGCAGCTCTCAGCGGGGCCTCACAGATACGCAGTATTTT. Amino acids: CASSSQRGLTDTQYF.

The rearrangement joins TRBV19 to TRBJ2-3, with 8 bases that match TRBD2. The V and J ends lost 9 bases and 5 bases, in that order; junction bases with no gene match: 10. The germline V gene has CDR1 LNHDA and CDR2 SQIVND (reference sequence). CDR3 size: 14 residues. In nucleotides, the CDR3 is TGTGCCAGCGGGAGGGGGAGCGGGGAAGATACGCAGTATTTT. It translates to CASGRGSGEDTQYF.

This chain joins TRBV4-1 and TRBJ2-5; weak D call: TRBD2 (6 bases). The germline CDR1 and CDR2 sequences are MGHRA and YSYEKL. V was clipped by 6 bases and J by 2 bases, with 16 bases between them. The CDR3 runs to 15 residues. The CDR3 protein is CASSPLWGVQETQYF. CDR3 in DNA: TGCGCCAGCAGTCCCCTTTGGGGGGTTCAAGAGACCCAGTACTTC.